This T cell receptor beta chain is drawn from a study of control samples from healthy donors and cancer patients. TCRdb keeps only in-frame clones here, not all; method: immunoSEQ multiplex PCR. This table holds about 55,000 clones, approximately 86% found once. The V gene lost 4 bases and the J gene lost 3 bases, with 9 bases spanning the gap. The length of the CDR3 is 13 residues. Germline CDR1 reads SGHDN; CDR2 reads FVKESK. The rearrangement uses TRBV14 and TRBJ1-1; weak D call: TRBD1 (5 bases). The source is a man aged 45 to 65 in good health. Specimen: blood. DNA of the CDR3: TGTGCCAGCAGCCTCCAGGGCGACACTGAAGCTTTCTTT. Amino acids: CASSLQGDTEAFF.